This TCR beta chain appears in the sequencing data of a study of CD8 T cells in Susac syndrome. Broader study findings: The study recognized that the number of individuals in its TCR sequencing and HLA analysis was relatively small.

About this clonotype itself: No antigen is known for it. The junction and the germline gene differ at one end; a read error may be behind it.

After extraction with the RNeasy kit, about 0.45 to 1 ug of the RNA was reverse transcribed using random hexamers. The immunoSEQ assay covered 54 Vbeta and 13 Jbeta segments for CDR3. TCRdb called the immunoSEQ multiplex PCR reads again in MiXCR, with one record for every CDR3 protein. The sample records about 130,000 distinct CDR3 sequences, approximately 90% being singletons. This CDR3 has 14 amino acids. Germline V CDR1 and CDR2: MNHEY, SVGEGT. The receptor's source is a human donor with multiple sclerosis. Sequencing was performed on CD8+ T cells from PBMCs. The chain is built from TRBV6-2 or TRBV6-3 and TRBJ1-5; tentative D call: TRBD1 (6 bases). CDR3 in amino acids: CASSDSQGDQPQHF. The CDR3 nucleotides read TGTGCCAGCAGTGACTCACAGGGCGATCAGCCCCAGCATTTT.